This T cell receptor (beta chain) was found in a study of metastatic and nonmetastatic thyroid tumors. Study details: Repertoire data that came from the blood and tumor or nodule tissue of malignant and benign thyroid patients were compared. Overall study findings and caveats: Benign nodules reportedly had significantly lower TCR beta diversity than malignant thyroid tumors in blood and tumor.

This clone was seen at least ten times. Its antigen is currently unknown. Among the patients, none had received any treatment before thyroid surgery. As originally analysed: Clinicopathological groups differed in CDR3, with these differences serving to build a distant-metastasis classifier for papillary thyroid cancer. TCRdb redid the clone calls on the PCR reads using MiXCR. The V and J calls and clone size come from TCRdb's table, not from the authors' own analysis. The sample records around 28,000 clones, 25% to 35% being singletons. V gave up 4 bases and J gave up 8 bases, with 20 bases separating them. The CDR3 has 15 amino acids. The germline gives CDR1 MNHNS, CDR2 SASEGT.

The receptor comes from a female donor with papillary thyroid cancer or a benign thyroid nodule (not recorded which). Some clones in this sample may be carry-over from other donors' samples. Sequenced sample: blood. The V call is TRBV6-1, the J call TRBJ1-2; possible D gene TRBD1, 5 bases. The CDR3 sequence: CASSGPQEGWEGYTF. The CDR3 DNA sequence: TGTGCCAGCAGTGGTCCACAGGAAGGGTGGGAGGGCTACACCTTC.